What follows are 26 T cell receptor beta chains derived from one specimen sequenced in a study of blood T cell repertoires in COVID-19. Assay used: immunoSEQ multiplex PCR; TCRdb lists only in-frame clones, some missing. This table holds roughly 130,000 clones, about 86% found once. Input material: peripheral blood. All receptors come from a woman aged 80 or over with acute or convalescent COVID-19.

This clone was seen a handful of times. The gene calls are TRBV6-4 and TRBJ1-4; perhaps TRBD1 as D (6 bases). V was trimmed by 1 base and J by 4 bases, leaving 25 bases between them. This CDR3 region has 20 residues. Germline V gene data show CDR1 as MRHNA and CDR2 as SNTAGT. The CDR3 DNA reads as TGTGCCAGCAGTGACTGGTTGTGTGGGGCGCACTTAGGGGGTAATGAAAAACTGTTTTTT. It is translated as CASSDWLCGAHLGGNEKLFF.

The chain carries TRBV14 and TRBJ2-3; D is perhaps TRBD1 (8 bases). The CDR3 totals 16 residues. Germline V lookup: CDR1 SGHDN, CDR2 FVKESK. The ends were cut back, 4 bases at V and 2 bases at J, with 16 bases in the middle. CDR3 sequence (DNA): TGTGCCAGCAGCCGGAGGACAGGGAGGGACACAGATACGCAGTATTTT. Translation: CASSRRTGRDTDTQYF.

The chain uses TRBV27 and TRBJ1-6; D is ambiguous. Germline CDR1 is MNHEY and CDR2 is SMNVEV (reference sequence). This CDR3 spans 13 amino acids. V gave up 2 bases and J gave up 5 bases, with 4 bases separating them. CDR3 sequence (DNA): TGTGCCAGCAGTTTAATCGATAATTCACCCCTCCACTTT. It codes for CASSLIDNSPLHF.

The sample holds a few counts of this clone. V gene TRBV7-3 combines with J gene TRBJ1-1, with TRBD1 matching 9 bases. Germline V gene data show CDR1 as SGHTA and CDR2 as FQGTGA. The CDR3 extends over 16 amino acids. Losses at the gene ends were 1 base for V and 2 bases for J; bases not matched to a gene: 5. The CDR3 loop is CASSLRGTGSNTEAFF. CDR3 DNA: TGTGCCAGCAGCTTAAGGGGGACAGGGAGTAACACTGAAGCTTTCTTT.

The rearrangement links TRBV7-3 to TRBJ2-3; maybe TRBD1 (6 bases). Trimming took 0 bases from V and 1 from J, leaving 11 bases between them. CDR1 and CDR2 from the germline V gene are SGHTA and FQGTGA. The CDR3 has 16 residues. CDR3 amino acids: CASSLTGAGGTDTQYF. The CDR3 DNA follows: TGTGCCAGCAGCTTAACAGGGGCAGGGGGCACAGATACGCAGTATTTT.

The chain recombines TRBV14 with TRBJ2-2; 8 bases agree with TRBD2. The CDR3 spans 17 residues. V trimming: 0 bases; J trimming: 2 bases; junction bases outside the gene matches: 5. Germline V CDR1 and CDR2: SGHDN, FVKESK. This CDR3 is CASSQEPSGGNTGELFF. CDR3 DNA: TGTGCCAGCAGCCAAGAGCCAAGCGGGGGCAACACCGGGGAGCTGTTTTTT.

V is TRBV7-2 and J is TRBJ1-5; no clear D gene. The CDR3 loop spans 14 amino acids. Germline-derived CDR1 and CDR2 are SGHTA and FQGNSA. V lost 7 bases and J lost 2, with 12 bases in between. The CDR3 region has the DNA TGTGCCAGCAACCAGAGGGCAGGCAATCAGCCCCAGCATTTT. Its translation is CASNQRAGNQPQHF.

The rearrangement uses TRBV6-5 and TRBJ1-5, with TRBD1 matching over 11 bases. CDR1 is MNHEY and CDR2 is SVGAGI in the germline V gene. CDR3 length equals 14 residues. The ends lost 8 bases at V and 4 bases at J; junction bases unmatched: 4. CDR3 amino acids: CASRGTGGNQPQHF. CDR3 coding DNA: TGTGCCAGCCGCGGGACAGGGGGAAATCAGCCCCAGCATTTT.

This sequence joins TRBV5-1 and TRBJ2-2; TRBD2 aligns across 7 bases. Germline lookup yields CDR1 SGHRS and CDR2 YFSETQ. This CDR3 comprises 17 residues. The V gene end was trimmed by 1 base and the J gene end by 0 bases; junction bases not matched to a gene: 6. CDR3: CASSLRGGGPNTGELFF. DNA of the CDR3: TGCGCCAGCAGCTTGAGAGGCGGGGGACCGAACACCGGGGAGCTGTTTTTT. Variable domain in full (rest from reference TRBV5-1 and TRBJ2-2): KAGVTQTPRYLIKTRGQQVTLSCSPISGHRSVSWYQQTPGQGLQFLFEYFSETQRNKGNFPGRFSGRQFSNSRSEMNVSTLELGDSALYLCASSLRGGGPNTGELFFGEGSRLTVL.

This chain connects TRBV27 to TRBJ1-6, with TRBD1 matching 7 bases. This CDR3 spans 15 amino acids. In germline, CDR1 is MNHEY, CDR2 SMNVEV (reference sequence). V dropped 5 bases and J dropped 8; count of bases not matched to a gene: 9. The CDR3 DNA reads as TGTGCCAGCAGTATTCAGGGGGATAGGGATTCACCCCTCCACTTT. Translating it yields CASSIQGDRDSPLHF.

V and J are TRBV11-2 and TRBJ2-6; D unclear. In germline, CDR1 is SGHAT, CDR2 FQNNGV. The germline V and J ends were trimmed by 4 bases and 4 bases, with 5 bases remaining between them. The CDR3 has 13 amino acids. The CDR3 sequence: CASSSQGANVLTF. CDR3 bases: TGTGCCAGCAGCTCCCAGGGGGCCAACGTCCTGACTTTC.

This clone was observed a single time. V is TRBV11-3 and J is TRBJ2-6; D may be TRBD2 (6 bases). Trimming took off 1 base at V and 4 bases at J, with 11 bases between the two ends. The CDR3 has 16 amino acids. Germline-derived CDR1 and CDR2 are SGHNT and YENEEA. The CDR3 region is CASSLGGGSGANVLTF. The CDR3, as DNA: TGTGCCAGCAGCTTAGGTGGAGGGTCGGGGGCCAACGTCCTGACTTTC.

V usage is TRBV5-1 and J usage is TRBJ2-3; D unclear. Germline assignment: CDR1 SGHRS and CDR2 YFSETQ. With 4 bases removed from V and 4 bases from J, the gap between germline ends came to 16 bases. This CDR3 is 15 amino acids long. The CDR3 loop is CASSPGGLGPDTQYF. The DNA of the CDR3 is TGCGCCAGCAGCCCCGGCGGCCTAGGCCCAGATACGCAGTATTTT.

The rearrangement joins TRBV27 to TRBJ1-1, with D unclear. Between the trimmed V and J ends, which lost 6 bases and 7 bases, there was a span of 24 bases. The CDR3 consists of 16 residues. Germline V CDR1 and CDR2: MNHEY, SMNVEV (reference sequence). The CDR3 region has the DNA TGTGCCAGCAGATTCTCTACCCGGAGGGAAGAAGGTGAAGCTTTCTTT. Translation: CASRFSTRREEGEAFF.

The chain couples TRBV3-1 (or the pseudogene TRBV3-2) to TRBJ1-2, with D possibly being TRBD1 (5 bases). The CDR3 runs 13 residues. Deletions cut 0 bases from V and 8 bases from J, with 10 bases between. The germline V gene encodes CDR1 LGHDT and CDR2 YNNKEL (reference sequence). CDR3 in amino acids: CASSQDPGGGYTF. In DNA form, the CDR3 reads TGTGCCAGCAGCCAAGACCCCGGGGGGGGCTACACCTTC.

This chain connects TRBV29-1 to TRBJ1-1; D call uncertain. This CDR3 is 14 amino acids long. V lost 2 bases, J lost 1 base, and 11 bases lay in between. The V gene's germline CDR1 is SQVTM and CDR2 ANQGSEA. The CDR3 spells CSVEISSRNTEAFF. CDR3 nucleotides: TGCAGCGTTGAAATCTCCTCCAGGAACACTGAAGCTTTCTTT.

A single count supports this clone. This chain connects TRBV7-2 to TRBJ1-1, with 11 bases matching TRBD1. The CDR3 is made up of 14 amino acids. Germline V gene lookup returns CDR1 SGHTA and CDR2 FQGNSA. Trimming at V came to 5 bases and at J to 8 bases, leaving 7 bases not matched to a gene. The CDR3 sequence is CASSAGTGGLEAFF. Written as DNA, the CDR3 is TGTGCCAGCAGCGCCGGGACAGGGGGACTAGAAGCTTTCTTT.

The chain carries TRBV7-9 and TRBJ1-6; D not resolved. This CDR3 has 13 residues. CDR1 is SEHNR, CDR2 FQNEAQ, per germline (reference sequence). V was shortened by 5 bases and J by 7 bases, with 9 bases between the two germline ends. The CDR3 DNA reads TGTGCCAGCAGCCCTGACTGGAATTCACCCCTCCACTTT. Amino acids: CASSPDWNSPLHF.

This clone was seen only once. The genes are TRBV13 and TRBJ2-5; the match to TRBD1 covers 7 bases. The CDR3 spans 14 residues. V gave up 4 bases and J gave up 5 bases; unmatched junction bases: 7. Germline V lookup: CDR1 PRHDT, CDR2 FYEKMQ (reference sequence). The CDR3 here is CASSSRGGGETQYF. The DNA of the CDR3 is TGTGCCAGCAGCTCTCGAGGGGGCGGTGAGACCCAGTACTTC.

The rearrangement joins TRBV4-1 to TRBJ2-2; TRBD2 agrees at 11 bases. V lost 0 bases and J lost 6; bases outside the gene matches: 9. Germline assignment: CDR1 MGHRA and CDR2 YSYEKL. The CDR3 extends over 18 amino acids. The CDR3 DNA reads as TGCGCCAGCAGCCAAGATCGAGGGACTAGCGGATGGGCCGGGGAGCTGTTTTTT. Translating it yields CASSQDRGTSGWAGELFF.

This rearrangement joins TRBV15 to TRBJ1-5, with 7 bases identical to TRBD1. The V gene end was trimmed by 5 bases and the J gene end by 7 bases; junction bases not matched to a gene: 5. CDR1 and CDR2 (germline): LNHNV, YYDKDF (reference sequence). The CDR3 loop spans 13 amino acids. Here the CDR3 reads CATSRGQTQPQHF. CDR3 DNA sequence: TGTGCCACCAGCCGGGGACAGACCCAGCCCCAGCATTTT.

The genes are TRBV7-3 and TRBJ1-1, with D perhaps TRBD1 (6 bases). V was pared by 5 bases and J by 7 bases, with 14 bases between. The CDR3 contains 13 residues. Looked up from germline, CDR1 is SGHTA and CDR2 is FQGTGA. CDR3 protein: CASSPRAGVEAFF. CDR3 in DNA: TGTGCCAGCAGCCCACGAGCAGGGGTTGAAGCTTTCTTT. The variable domain in full, with the rest retrieved from reference TRBV7-3 and TRBJ1-1, is GAGVSQTPSNKVTEKGKYVELRCDPISGHTALYWYRQSLGQGPEFLIYFQGTGAADDSGLPNDRFFAVRPEGSVSTLKIQRTERGDSAVYLCASSPRAGVEAFFGQGTRLTVV.

The chain has TRBV11-2 and TRBJ1-1, with D perhaps matching TRBD1 (5 bases). Between the trimmed V and J ends, which lost 3 bases and 5 bases, there was a span of 13 bases. This CDR3 spans 14 amino acids. From germline, CDR1 is SGHAT and CDR2 FQNNGV. CDR3 loop: CASSLDIWKTEAFF. The CDR3 bases are TGTGCCAGCAGCTTGGACATTTGGAAAACTGAAGCTTTCTTT.

The chain is built from TRBV3-1 (or the pseudogene TRBV3-2) and TRBJ1-5; D remains unclear. Trimming took off 1 base at V and 0 bases at J, with 7 bases between the two ends. The CDR3 is made up of 15 amino acids. Germline assignment: CDR1 LGHDT and CDR2 YNNKEL (reference sequence). In DNA form, the CDR3 reads TGTGCCAGCAGCCAAGGAGTGAATAGCAATCAGCCCCAGCATTTT. Its protein is CASSQGVNSNQPQHF.

This rearrangement joins TRBV6-5 to TRBJ1-2; D uncertain. This CDR3 contains 13 residues. Trimming removed 4 bases at V and 2 bases at J, with 8 bases between. Germline-derived CDR1 and CDR2 are MNHEY and SVGAGI. For the CDR3, the DNA is TGTGCCAGCAGTTTAACACGAAACTATGGCTACACCTTC. It codes for CASSLTRNYGYTF.

This rearrangement joins TRBV6-2 or TRBV6-3 to TRBJ2-3, with TRBD2 as a possible D gene (6 bases). V lost 6 bases and J 5 bases, leaving 18 bases between the germline ends. Looked up from germline, CDR1 is MNHEY and CDR2 is SVGEGT. The CDR3 covers 15 residues. The CDR3 region has the DNA TGTGCCAGCAGCCACGGGACTTTGGGGAAAGATACGCAGTATTTT. The encoded protein is CASSHGTLGKDTQYF.